One and the same sample provided the 26 T cell receptor beta chains below, sequenced in a study of T cell changes during pregnancy in multiple sclerosis. Using immunoSEQ multiplex PCR, the repertoire was profiled, and TCRdb retains in-frame clones only, with some absent. The sample has over 70,000 clones; approximately 92% are singletons. Sequenced here: peripheral blood, sampled in the third trimester of pregnancy. These TCRs come from a female donor in good health, enrolled as a control in a pregnancy study.

V gene TRBV9 combines with J gene TRBJ2-6, with D possibly being TRBD1 (5 bases). The CDR3 has 14 amino acids. Germline assignment: CDR1 SGDLS and CDR2 YYNGEE. Trimming stripped 5 bases from V and 0 bases from J, with 6 bases between. As DNA, the CDR3 is TGTGCCAGCAGGGGGCGCTCTGGGGCCAACGTCCTGACTTTC. The encoded protein is CASRGRSGANVLTF.

The chain joins TRBV28 to TRBJ1-1, with 9 nucleotides matching TRBD1. From germline, CDR1 is MDHEN and CDR2 SYDVKM. The CDR3 runs 15 residues. V dropped 2 bases and J dropped 8; count of bases not matched to a gene: 9. CDR3 bases: TGTGCCAGCAGTTTAATCCATATTGGGACAGGGGAAGCTTTCTTT. It is translated as CASSLIHIGTGEAFF.

The chain links TRBV5-1 to TRBJ1-5, with 9 bases fitting TRBD1. Trimming removed 1 base from V and 8 bases from J; junction bases left unmatched: 13. Germline V lookup: CDR1 SGHRS, CDR2 YFSETQ. This CDR3 is built from 17 residues. In nucleotides, the CDR3 is TGCGCCAGCAGCTTGCCCGGGTCACAGGGGGCTATCGAGCCCCAGCATTTT. This encodes CASSLPGSQGAIEPQHF.

The chain joins TRBV2 to TRBJ2-7; 7 bases match TRBD1. The J segment lost 3 bases and the V segment lost 7 bases, leaving 9 bases of the junction unmatched. The germline gives CDR1 SNHLY, CDR2 FYNNEI. The CDR3 spans 14 residues. CDR3 coding DNA: TGTGCCAGCATTGCCGACAGGGTTGGCTACGAGCAGTACTTC. This sequence encodes CASIADRVGYEQYF.

The count of this clone is one. V and J are TRBV29-1 and TRBJ1-2, with a possible D match to TRBD1 (6 bases). V was clipped by 0 bases and J by 7 bases, with 9 bases between them. The length of the CDR3 is 12 residues. Germline CDR1 SQVTM, CDR2 ANQGSEA. The CDR3 protein is CSVEEGAGGYTF. CDR3 nucleotide sequence: TGCAGCGTTGAAGAGGGGGCGGGTGGCTACACCTTC.

The V call is TRBV29-1, the J call TRBJ1-1, with no clear D. CDR1 SQVTM and CDR2 ANQGSEA come from the germline V gene. The CDR3 runs 13 residues. Trimming shortened V by 3 bases and J by 0 bases, and 8 bases separated the two germline ends. The CDR3 reads CSVDNLMNTEAFF. CDR3 coding DNA: TGCAGCGTTGATAACCTAATGAACACTGAAGCTTTCTTT.

The gene calls are TRBV27 and TRBJ2-1; possibly TRBD2 for D (5 bases). CDR1 is MNHEY, CDR2 SMNVEV, per germline (reference sequence). The V end lost 2 bases, the J end lost 2 bases, and 7 bases lay between the germline ends. The CDR3 is 14 residues long. Here the CDR3 reads CASSLRTPYNEQFF. The CDR3 DNA reads as TGTGCCAGCAGTTTACGGACTCCCTACAATGAGCAGTTCTTC.

V is TRBV5-1 and J is TRBJ2-2; perhaps TRBD1 as D (6 bases). In germline, CDR1 is SGHRS, CDR2 YFSETQ. Trimming removed 2 bases from V and 1 base from J, with 12 bases in between. The CDR3 totals 16 residues. The CDR3 nucleotides are TGCGCCAGCAGCTTTGTTAGGGGGAGGAACACCGGGGAGCTGTTTTTT. Its protein product is CASSFVRGRNTGELFF.

The chain links TRBV11-3 to TRBJ2-7; 14 bases are a match to TRBD2. The CDR3 runs 20 residues. Trimming took 6 bases from V and 6 from J; bases not matched to a gene: 22. Germline V gene sequence: CDR1 SGHNT, CDR2 YENEEA. The DNA of the CDR3 is TGTGCCAGCAGTTTCATTCCGACTAGCGGGAGGGCCTCGGGGGTCGGCGAGCAGTACTTC. Amino acids: CASSFIPTSGRASGVGEQYF.

The genes are TRBV5-4 and TRBJ2-1; tentatively, D is TRBD2 (7 bases). Germline V gene data show CDR1 as SGHNT and CDR2 as YYREEE (reference sequence). V was clipped by 3 bases and J by 7 bases, with 14 bases between them. CDR3 length: 14 residues. Here the CDR3 DNA reads TGTGCCAGCAGCTGGGTAGGGGGGGGGAATGAGCAGTTCTTC. This gives the protein CASSWVGGGNEQFF.

This clone showed up just once. The rearrangement joins TRBV10-1 to TRBJ2-1; D might be TRBD1 (5 bases). V lost 4 bases and J lost 5, with 9 bases in between. Germline CDR1 reads WNHNN; CDR2 reads SYGVQD (reference sequence). The CDR3 covers 13 residues. The CDR3 bases are TGCGCCAGCAGTGGACAGCAAAACAATGAGCAGTTCTTC. Encoded protein: CASSGQQNNEQFF.

This rearrangement joins TRBV4-1 to TRBJ2-3, with 11 bases lining up with TRBD2. Germline V gives CDR1 MGHRA, CDR2 YSYEKL. The CDR3 sequence is 17 residues long. With V trimmed by 5 bases and J by 5 bases, 12 bases remained unmatched. The CDR3 DNA reads as TGCGCCAGCAGCTCCCGCTTAGCGGGAGGGCCCAAAGATACGCAGTATTTT. Protein sequence: CASSSRLAGGPKDTQYF.

The chain combines TRBV27 with TRBJ1-2; D unclear. The V and J ends lost 3 bases and 5 bases respectively, with 10 bases between them. This CDR3 is built from 13 residues. Germline values: CDR1 MNHEY, CDR2 SMNVEV (reference sequence). The CDR3 loop is CASSLGRTYGYTF. The CDR3 DNA follows: TGTGCCAGCAGTTTGGGCAGGACTTATGGCTACACCTTC.

This clone appeared once. CDR3 nucleotide sequence: TGTGCCTGGAGGGGGACTAGCGGCCTGAGGGATACGCAGTATTTT. This codes for CAWRGTSGLRDTQYF. This rearrangement joins TRBV30 to TRBJ2-3; 11 nucleotides match TRBD2. Germline CDR1 is GTSNPN and CDR2 is SVGIG (reference sequence). The V segment lost 3 bases and the J segment 6 bases; nucleotides outside the gene matches: 8. The CDR3 length is 15 residues.

This chain connects TRBV18 to TRBJ2-5; 9 bases line up with TRBD1. Trimming took 5 bases from V and 2 from J; bases not matched to a gene: 3. This CDR3 has 14 residues. The V gene's germline CDR1 is KGHSH and CDR2 LQKENI. The CDR3 here is CASSSGTGQETQYF. CDR3 coding DNA: TGTGCCAGCTCATCCGGGACAGGGCAAGAGACCCAGTACTTC.

The chain joins TRBV6-5 to TRBJ1-1; TRBD1 aligns across 9 bases. This CDR3 has 15 amino acids. The V gene's germline CDR1 is MNHEY and CDR2 SVGAGI. With V trimmed by 6 bases and J by 1 base, 6 bases remained unmatched. This CDR3 reads CASRRGTGQNTEAFF. The CDR3 bases are TGTGCCAGCAGGAGGGGGACAGGGCAGAACACTGAAGCTTTCTTT.

The rearrangement joins TRBV6-6 to TRBJ2-1; 11 bases agree with TRBD2. J lost 5 bases, V lost 6 bases, and 6 bases had no gene match. CDR1 and CDR2 (germline): MNHNY, SVGAGI (reference sequence). The CDR3 runs to 15 residues. CDR3 nucleotide sequence: TGTGCCAGCAGAGAGCTAGCGGGGGGACACAATGAGCAGTTCTTC. This encodes CASRELAGGHNEQFF.

The chain employs TRBV18 and TRBJ1-6; D unresolved. Germline V gene lookup returns CDR1 KGHSH and CDR2 LQKENI. The CDR3 extends over 13 amino acids. V lost 3 bases to trimming and J lost 8 bases, with 8 bases between them. CDR3 in amino acids: CASSPAVDSPLHF. The CDR3 DNA follows: TGTGCCAGCTCACCGGCGGTCGATTCACCCCTCCACTTT.

Comments on this clone: The identical CDR3 is also encoded by other nucleotide sequences in the sample. The rearrangement uses TRBV25-1 and TRBJ1-1; D gene unclear. V was trimmed by 3 bases and J by 4 bases, leaving 6 bases between them. Germline CDR1 reads MGHDK; CDR2 reads SYGVNS. There are 12 residues in the CDR3. The chain's CDR3 is CASSDPGTEAFF. In DNA form, the CDR3 reads TGTGCCAGCAGTGACCCGGGCACTGAAGCTTTCTTT.

This clone was observed once. The chain is built from TRBV7-9 and TRBJ1-5; D is unresolved. In germline, CDR1 is SEHNR, CDR2 FQNEAQ (reference sequence). The CDR3 consists of 12 residues. The V gene lost 1 base and the J gene lost 6 bases, with 4 bases spanning the gap. CDR3 in amino acids: CASSLGGQPQHF. The CDR3 nucleotides read TGTGCCAGCAGCTTAGGCGGTCAGCCCCAGCATTTT.

The chain employs TRBV5-3 and TRBJ1-3; D is possibly TRBD1 (5 bases). TRBV5-3 counts as an open reading frame of uncertain function. The CDR3 totals 16 residues. The germline V and J ends were trimmed by 4 bases and 0 bases, with 14 bases remaining between them. The CDR3 protein is CARSPDTQSSGNTIYF. The CDR3 bases are TGTGCCAGAAGCCCGGACACTCAGAGCTCTGGAAACACCATATATTTT.

V and J are TRBV5-1 and TRBJ2-5; TRBD2 matches at 12 bases. Trimming removed 4 bases from V and 1 base from J; junction bases left unmatched: 5. This CDR3 has 16 residues. Germline-derived CDR1 and CDR2 are SGHRS and YFSETQ. The CDR3 sequence is CASSTTSGGLQETQYF. For the CDR3, the DNA is TGCGCCAGCAGCACGACTAGCGGGGGCCTCCAAGAGACCCAGTACTTC.

This clone was found a few times. The CDR3 here is CASSLAGQGNQPQHF. The CDR3 DNA follows: TGTGCCAGCAGCTTAGCGGGACAGGGCAATCAGCCCCAGCATTTT. The V call is TRBV7-9, the J call TRBJ1-5, with 8 positions matching TRBD1. Trimming at V came to 0 bases and at J to 2 bases, leaving 0 bases not matched to a gene. The CDR3 consists of 15 residues. Germline V gene sequence: CDR1 SEHNR, CDR2 FQNEAQ (reference sequence).

As DNA, the CDR3 is TGCGCCAGCAGCCCCCTAGCGGGAACCTCCTACGAGCAGTACTTC. Amino acid sequence: CASSPLAGTSYEQYF. The chain is built from TRBV5-1 and TRBJ2-7; 9 nucleotides match TRBD2. The germline V gene has CDR1 SGHRS and CDR2 YFSETQ. The CDR3 runs to 15 residues. Trimming took 4 bases from V and 0 from J; bases not matched to a gene: 5. Together with reference TRBV5-1 and TRBJ2-7, the CDR3 gives the full variable domain: KAGVTQTPRYLIKTRGQQVTLSCSPISGHRSVSWYQQTPGQGLQFLFEYFSETQRNKGNFPGRFSGRQFSNSRSEMNVSTLELGDSALYLCASSPLAGTSYEQYFGPGTRLTVT.

This clone came up many times. The gene calls are TRBV28 and TRBJ2-3, with D maybe TRBD1 (6 bases). Per the germline V gene, CDR1 is MDHEN and CDR2 is SYDVKM. Trimming removed 3 bases at V and 3 bases at J, with 19 bases between. The CDR3 has 17 residues. The chain's CDR3 is CASSFIRSDSLTDTQYF. Here the CDR3 DNA reads TGTGCCAGCAGTTTTATCCGGTCGGACAGCTTAACAGATACGCAGTATTTT. Variable domain in full (rest from reference TRBV28 and TRBJ2-3): DVKVTQSSRYLVKRTGEKVFLECVQDMDHENMFWYRQDPGLGLRLIYFSYDVKMKEKGDIPEGYSVSREKKERFSLILESASTNQTSMYLCASSFIRSDSLTDTQYFGPGTRLTVL.

The rearrangement links TRBV19 to TRBJ2-7, with 8 bases fitting TRBD1. The CDR3 consists of 14 residues. With 6 bases clipped from V and 4 bases from J, the junction kept 8 bases outside the gene matches. CDR1 and CDR2 (germline): LNHDA, SQIVND (reference sequence). The CDR3 region is CASRARQGAYEQYF. Written as DNA, the CDR3 is TGTGCCAGTAGGGCGCGGCAGGGGGCGTACGAGCAGTACTTC. Together with reference TRBV19 and TRBJ2-7, the CDR3 gives the full variable domain: DGGITQSPKYLFRKEGQNVTLSCEQNLNHDAMYWYRQDPGQGLRLIYYSQIVNDFQKGDIAEGYSVSREKKESFPLTVTSAQKNPTAFYLCASRARQGAYEQYFGPGTRLTVT.